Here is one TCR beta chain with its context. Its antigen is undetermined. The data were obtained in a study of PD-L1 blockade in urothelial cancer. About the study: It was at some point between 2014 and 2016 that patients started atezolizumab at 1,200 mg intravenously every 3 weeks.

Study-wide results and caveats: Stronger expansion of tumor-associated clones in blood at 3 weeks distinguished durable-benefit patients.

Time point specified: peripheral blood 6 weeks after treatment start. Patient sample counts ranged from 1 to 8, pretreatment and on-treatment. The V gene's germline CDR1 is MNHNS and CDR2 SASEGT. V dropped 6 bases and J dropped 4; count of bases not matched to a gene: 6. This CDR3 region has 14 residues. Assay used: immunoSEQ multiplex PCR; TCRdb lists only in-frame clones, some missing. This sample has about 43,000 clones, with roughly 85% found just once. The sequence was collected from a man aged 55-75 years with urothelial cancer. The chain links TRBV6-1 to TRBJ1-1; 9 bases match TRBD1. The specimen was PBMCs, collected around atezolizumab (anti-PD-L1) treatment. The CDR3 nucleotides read TGTGCCAGCAGCGCACAGGGGGCGGGCACTGAAGCTTTCTTT. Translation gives CASSAQGAGTEAFF.